A single sample is the source of the 27 T cell receptor beta chains below, sequenced in a study of T cell therapy after organ transplantation. Their antigen targets remain unknown. Only in-frame clones appear in the TCRdb table, and some are missing; sequencing was by immunoSEQ multiplex PCR. The sample has 45,000 to 60,000 clones; about 94% are singletons. This specimen consisted of CD8+ T cells from blood, obtained before autologous CMV-specific T cell therapy. The receptor source for this set is a human patient who had received a solid organ transplant and had CMV disease.

This clone appeared a few times. The V and J genes are TRBV7-9 and TRBJ2-1, with a weak D call TRBD1 (6 bases). This CDR3 has 13 residues. The V end was cut by 5 bases, the J end by 8 bases, with 13 bases between. The germline V gene encodes CDR1 SEHNR and CDR2 FQNEAQ (reference sequence). CDR3 DNA: TGTGCCAGCAGCCCGGGACAAGGGGATGAGCAGTTCTTC. Residues: CASSPGQGDEQFF.

About this clone itself: In the same sample, other DNA sequences code for this CDR3. The chain recombines TRBV4-1 with TRBJ2-5; no definite D call. Germline lookup yields CDR1 MGHRA and CDR2 YSYEKL. The V and J ends lost 0 bases and 3 bases respectively, with 5 bases between them. The CDR3 contains 13 residues. CDR3 nucleotides: TGCGCCAGCAGCCAAGATCGCGAAGAGACCCAGTACTTC. The encoded protein is CASSQDREETQYF.

This chain links TRBV9 with TRBJ1-5; D might be TRBD1 (6 bases). The germline V gene encodes CDR1 SGDLS and CDR2 YYNGEE. V was clipped by 0 bases and J by 6 bases, with 10 bases between them. The CDR3 runs to 14 residues. The CDR3, as DNA: TGTGCCAGCAGCGTAGAACAGGGAAGTCAGCCCCAGCATTTT. Its translation is CASSVEQGSQPQHF.

The rearrangement joins TRBV9 to TRBJ2-2, with 8 nucleotides matching TRBD1. Germline CDR1 is SGDLS and CDR2 is YYNGEE. V shed 3 bases and J 8 bases; nucleotides not matched to a gene: 9. The CDR3 is 15 amino acids. DNA for the CDR3: TGTGCCAGCAGCGCCGGGACAGGCCGATCGGGGGAGCTGTTTTTT. This gives the protein CASSAGTGRSGELFF.

V gene TRBV6-4 combines with J gene TRBJ2-2, with D possibly called TRBD1 or TRBD2 (6 bases each). V lost 4 bases and J lost 4, with 10 bases in between. This CDR3 has 14 amino acids. CDR1 is MRHNA, CDR2 SNTAGT, per germline. Here the CDR3 reads CASSGGAATGELFF. CDR3 DNA: TGTGCCAGCAGTGGGGGGGCAGCCACCGGGGAGCTGTTTTTT.

The rearrangement uses TRBV7-2 and TRBJ2-3; D uncertain. There are 15 residues in the CDR3. CDR1 and CDR2 from the germline V gene are SGHTA and FQGNSA. Trimming left V 5 bases short and J 2 bases short, with 14 bases between. The CDR3 protein is CASSPSPRYTDTQYF. CDR3 nucleotide sequence: TGTGCCAGCAGCCCATCGCCCAGATACACAGATACGCAGTATTTT.

V gene TRBV9 combines with J gene TRBJ2-5; TRBD1 is a possible D gene (6 bases). The J call may be faulty, since TRBJ2-7 better matches the DNA end. Looked up from germline, CDR1 is SGDLS and CDR2 is YYNGEE. The CDR3 loop spans 16 amino acids. CDR3 protein: CASSVGYRQEFYEQYF. The DNA for the CDR3 is TGTGCCAGCAGCGTAGGGTATAGACAGGAATTCTACGAGCAGTACTTC.

This clone was seen a handful of times. V usage is TRBV6-6 and J usage is TRBJ2-3; 12 nucleotides line up with TRBD2. This CDR3 has 15 residues. Germline loops: CDR1 MNHNY, CDR2 SVGAGI (reference sequence). The junction had 7 bases not matched to a gene; V was cut back by 8 bases and J by 4 bases. Here the CDR3 reads CASSPTSGGPDTQYF. CDR3 nucleotides: TGTGCCAGCTCGCCGACTAGCGGGGGCCCAGATACGCAGTATTTT.

The chain carries TRBV5-4 and TRBJ1-6, with D unclear. There are 16 residues in the CDR3. Germline values: CDR1 SGHNT, CDR2 YYREEE (reference sequence). Trimming left V 0 bases short and J 3 bases short, with 10 bases between. The CDR3 coding sequence is TGTGCCAGCAGCTTGGTCCCAGTAGACTATAATTCACCCCTCCACTTT. Its protein product is CASSLVPVDYNSPLHF. Full variable domain (missing parts from reference TRBV5-4 and TRBJ1-6): ETGVTQSPTHLIKTRGQQVTLRCSSQSGHNTVSWYQQALGQGPQFIFQYYREEENGRGNFPPRFSGLQFPNYSSELNVNALELDDSALYLCASSLVPVDYNSPLHFGNGTRLTVT.

In nucleotides, the CDR3 is TGTGCCAGCAGCCCCCTTGCGGGGGGGCCGACAGATACGCAGTATTTT. Its translation is CASSPLAGGPTDTQYF. The chain recombines TRBV7-8 with TRBJ2-3, with 9 bases identical to TRBD2. In germline, CDR1 is SGHVS, CDR2 FQNEAQ. Germline trimming cut 5 bases from V and 3 bases from J; bases unmatched to any gene: 9. The CDR3 contains 16 residues.

The chain combines TRBV19 with TRBJ2-7; 7 nucleotides line up with TRBD1. Germline trimming cut 2 bases from V and 5 bases from J; bases unmatched to any gene: 6. Germline CDR1 LNHDA, CDR2 SQIVND (reference sequence). CDR3 length equals 14 residues. The CDR3 spells CASSISGGLDEQYF. The CDR3 bases are TGTGCCAGTAGTATATCAGGGGGTCTCGACGAGCAGTACTTC.

CDR3 loop: CASSARSYEQYF. The CDR3 coding sequence is TGTGCCAGCAGTGCCCGAAGCTACGAGCAGTACTTC. The genes are TRBV25-1 and TRBJ2-7; the D is unclear. CDR1 is MGHDK and CDR2 is SYGVNS in the germline V gene. The length of the CDR3 is 12 residues. The V gene lost 4 bases and the J gene lost 3 bases, with 7 bases spanning the gap.

The chain employs TRBV19 and TRBJ1-5, with 10 bases identical to TRBD1. Germline values: CDR1 LNHDA, CDR2 SQIVND (reference sequence). This CDR3 comprises 16 residues. The V and J ends lost 0 bases and 5 bases, in that order; junction bases with no gene match: 4. This CDR3 is CASSIDLGQGDQPQHF. The CDR3 DNA is TGTGCCAGTAGTATAGATTTAGGACAGGGGGATCAGCCCCAGCATTTT.

This chain joins TRBV19 and TRBJ1-5; no clear D gene. Deletions cut 2 bases from V and 3 bases from J, with 8 bases between. Per the germline V gene, CDR1 is LNHDA and CDR2 is SQIVND (reference sequence). The CDR3 consists of 14 residues. The CDR3 DNA sequence: TGTGCCAGTAGTATACAGGCGTCCAATCAGCCCCAGCATTTT. This sequence encodes CASSIQASNQPQHF.

As DNA, the CDR3 is TGTGCCAGCAGTGACTCGGACAACAATGAGCAGTTCTTC. Translated: CASSDSDNNEQFF. The chain combines TRBV6-4 with TRBJ2-1, with D possibly matching TRBD1 (5 bases). V lost 0 bases, J lost 5 bases, and 5 bases lay in between. The CDR3 extends over 13 amino acids. Germline CDR1 MRHNA, CDR2 SNTAGT.

The chain joins TRBV5-1 to TRBJ2-1; D is ambiguous. V lost 0 bases to trimming and J lost 8 bases, with 9 bases between them. This CDR3 has 13 residues. CDR1 and CDR2 from the germline V gene are SGHRS and YFSETQ. Here the CDR3 reads CASSLAERYEQFF. The CDR3 region has the DNA TGCGCCAGCAGCTTGGCCGAAAGGTATGAGCAGTTCTTC.

Remarks on this clone: Other DNA sequences in this sample translate to the same CDR3. The rearrangement joins TRBV5-4 to TRBJ2-7, with a tentative D call TRBD2 (6 bases). Per germline, CDR1 SGHNT and CDR2 YYREEE (reference sequence). This CDR3 is 14 amino acids long. The ends were cut back, 0 bases at V and 1 base at J, with 8 bases in the middle. The CDR3 DNA reads TGTGCCAGCAGCTTGGGGCGGGGTTCCTACGAGCAGTACTTC. Translation gives CASSLGRGSYEQYF.

The chain couples TRBV19 to TRBJ2-3; 10 bases are shared with TRBD2. Trimming at V came to 5 bases and at J to 0 bases, leaving 2 bases not matched to a gene. Germline loops: CDR1 LNHDA, CDR2 SQIVND (reference sequence). This CDR3 spans 15 amino acids. The CDR3 DNA sequence: TGTGCCAGTAGTCCTAGCGGGGGAAGCACAGATACGCAGTATTTT. This encodes CASSPSGGSTDTQYF.

CDR3 nucleotide sequence: TGTGCCAGCAGTCCCCGACAGGGTTCCAATGAGCAGTTCTTC. It is translated as CASSPRQGSNEQFF. The chain carries TRBV27 and TRBJ2-1, with 7 bases aligning to TRBD1. The CDR3 covers 14 residues. The germline CDR1 and CDR2 sequences are MNHEY and SMNVEV (reference sequence). V lost 5 bases to trimming and J lost 6 bases; unmatched junction nucleotides: 7.

The chain has TRBV6-1 and TRBJ2-7; no clear D. The ends were cut back, 3 bases at V and 0 bases at J, with 6 bases in the middle. The CDR3 covers 13 residues. CDR1 is MNHNS, CDR2 SASEGT, per germline. The CDR3 sequence: CASSETPSYEQYF. The DNA for the CDR3 is TGTGCCAGCAGTGAGACCCCCTCCTACGAGCAGTACTTC.

This clone was seen just once. This chain connects TRBV4-3 to TRBJ2-1; TRBD2 matches at 8 bases. Germline CDR1 LGHNA, CDR2 YSLEER. Trimming cost V 4 bases and J 7 bases; bases outside gene matches: 12. The CDR3 is 16 residues long. The CDR3 DNA follows: TGCGCCAGCAGCCTATACAGGCGGGGGGCGGTTAATGAGCAGTTCTTC. As protein: CASSLYRRGAVNEQFF.

V gene TRBV27 combines with J gene TRBJ2-5; D is unclear. Germline-derived CDR1 and CDR2 are MNHEY and SMNVEV (reference sequence). The CDR3 length is 14 residues. Between the trimmed V and J ends, which lost 4 bases and 5 bases, there was a span of 14 bases. The CDR3 protein is CASSSQVPAETQYF. The CDR3 DNA reads TGTGCCAGCAGTTCCCAGGTCCCCGCCGAGACCCAGTACTTC.

This chain uses TRBV2 with TRBJ2-1; D assignment may be TRBD1 or TRBD2 (5 bases each). Trimming cost V 8 bases and J 8 bases, with 10 bases left between them. Germline-derived CDR1 and CDR2 are SNHLY and FYNNEI. The CDR3 totals 11 residues. CDR3 DNA sequence: TGTGCCAGCGGGGACGATTATGAGCAGTTCTTC. It yields the protein CASGDDYEQFF.

The chain links TRBV30 to TRBJ1-2, with a weak D call TRBD1 (6 bases). The CDR3 spans 14 residues. V lost 4 bases to trimming and J lost 3 bases, with 15 bases between them. Germline CDR1 and CDR2: GTSNPN and SVGIG (reference sequence). The CDR3 DNA reads TGTGCCTGGAATCCGGGACAAGGAGACTATGGCTACACCTTC. This codes for CAWNPGQGDYGYTF.

The chain links TRBV9 to TRBJ2-3, with D uncertain. Germline-derived CDR1 and CDR2 are SGDLS and YYNGEE. The CDR3 loop spans 13 amino acids. The V gene lost 0 bases and the J gene lost 1 base, with 3 bases spanning the gap. CDR3 nucleotides: TGTGCCAGCAGCGTAGCGGGCACAGATACGCAGTATTTT. It translates to CASSVAGTDTQYF.

The chain joins TRBV7-9 to TRBJ1-4; D not resolved. Germline CDR1 and CDR2: SEHNR and FQNEAQ (reference sequence). This CDR3 comprises 16 residues. Deletions cut 2 bases from V and 5 bases from J, with 15 bases between. The CDR3 spells CASSLSHGFGNEKLFF. The DNA for the CDR3 is TGTGCCAGCAGCTTATCCCACGGGTTTGGGAATGAAAAACTGTTTTTT.

The chain's CDR3 is CASSDSRDKGTEAFF. CDR3 coding DNA: TGTGCCAGCAGTGATTCCCGGGACAAAGGCACTGAAGCTTTCTTT. V and J are TRBV6-4 and TRBJ1-1, with D possibly matching TRBD1 (6 bases). The CDR3 loop spans 15 amino acids. CDR1 and CDR2 from the germline V gene are MRHNA and SNTAGT. The V end lost 3 bases, the J end lost 4 bases, and 15 bases lay between the germline ends.